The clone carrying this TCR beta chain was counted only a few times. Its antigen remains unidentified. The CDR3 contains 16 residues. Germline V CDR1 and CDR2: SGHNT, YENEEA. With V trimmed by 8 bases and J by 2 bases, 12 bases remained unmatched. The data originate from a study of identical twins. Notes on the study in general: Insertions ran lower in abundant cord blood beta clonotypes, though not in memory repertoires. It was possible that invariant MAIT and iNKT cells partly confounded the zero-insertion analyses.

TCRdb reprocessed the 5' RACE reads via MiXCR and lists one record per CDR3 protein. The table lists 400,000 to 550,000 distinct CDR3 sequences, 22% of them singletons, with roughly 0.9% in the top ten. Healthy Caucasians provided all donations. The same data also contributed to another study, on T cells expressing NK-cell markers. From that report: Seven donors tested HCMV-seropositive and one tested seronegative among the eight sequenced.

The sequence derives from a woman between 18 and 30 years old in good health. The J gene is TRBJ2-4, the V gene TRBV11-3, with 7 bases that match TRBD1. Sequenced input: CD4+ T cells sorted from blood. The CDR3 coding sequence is TGTGCCAGCTCAAAAGGAACAGGGGACCCCAAAAACATTCAGTACTTC. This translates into CASSKGTGDPKNIQYF. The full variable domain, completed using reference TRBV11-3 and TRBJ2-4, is EAGVVQSPRYKIIEKKQPVAFWCNPISGHNTLYWYLQNLGQGPELLIRYENEEAVDDSQLPKDRFSAERLKGVDSTLKIQPAELGDSAVYLCASSKGTGDPKNIQYFGAGTRLSVL.